This passage covers 16 T cell receptor beta chains from one sample sequenced in a study of cytomegalovirus exposure and HLA in healthy donors (dated by TCRdb to 2015 to 2018). The library was prepared using the immunoSEQ multiplex PCR assay. A mixture of 60 forward primers for TCR Vbeta segments and 13 reverse primers for TCR Jbeta segments was used in the multiplex PCR. Held by TCRdb, this immuneACCESS table contains in-frame sequences only and omits some clones. Under half of the omission traces to an unresolved V gene where checked; the cause of the rest is unknown. Across this sample there are approximately 100,000 clones, with about 80% seen only once. Of the sample, 5.2% is held by the ten largest clones. The sequenced material came from PBMCs. The origin of the receptors is a female donor in good health and CMV-seropositive.

This chain connects TRBV7-2 to TRBJ2-2, with 11 bases matching TRBD2. This CDR3 region has 16 residues. The germline V gene encodes CDR1 SGHTA and CDR2 FQGNSA. The junction had 5 bases not matched to a gene; V was cut back by 4 bases and J by 4 bases. In DNA form, the CDR3 reads TGTGCCAGCAGCTACTCCGGGACTAGCGGCACCGGGGAGCTGTTTTTT. Its translation is CASSYSGTSGTGELFF.

This clone has only one observation. This rearrangement joins TRBV6-5 to TRBJ2-7; weak D call: TRBD2 (7 bases). Trimming removed 7 bases at V and 2 bases at J, with 18 bases between. CDR1 MNHEY and CDR2 SVGAGI come from the germline V gene. The CDR3 length is 15 residues. CDR3 in DNA: TGTGCCAGCACCACCCGGGGGGCGAGAACCTACGAGCAGTACTTC. Translated, it gives CASTTRGARTYEQYF.

Written as DNA, the CDR3 is TGTGCCAGCAGCTCCTCAGGGGTTCACACTGAAGCTTTCTTT. It is translated as CASSSSGVHTEAFF. The chain is built from TRBV7-9 and TRBJ1-1, with D perhaps matching TRBD1 (6 bases). The CDR3 length is 14 residues. The V end lost 4 bases, the J end lost 3 bases, and 12 bases lay between the germline ends. Germline V gene data show CDR1 as SEHNR and CDR2 as FQNEAQ (reference sequence). Full variable domain (missing parts from reference TRBV7-9 and TRBJ1-1): DTGVSQNPRHKITKRGQNVTFRCDPISEHNRLYWYRQTLGQGPEFLTYFQNEAQLEKSRLLSDRFSAERPKGSFSTLEIQRTEQGDSAMYLCASSSSGVHTEAFFGQGTRLTVV.

V is TRBV5-4 and J is TRBJ1-1; D may be TRBD1 (5 bases). The CDR3 has 15 residues. Germline V lookup: CDR1 SGHNT, CDR2 YYREEE (reference sequence). The V gene lost 0 bases and the J gene lost 3 bases, with 12 bases spanning the gap. The CDR3 DNA is TGTGCCAGCAGCTTGGCAGCTCAGGGTTACACTGAAGCTTTCTTT. As protein: CASSLAAQGYTEAFF.

For this clone: An end of the junction differs from the germline gene, which may be a read error. Other DNA sequences within the sample encode an identical CDR3. V is TRBV5-8 and J is TRBJ1-2; a weak D match, TRBD1 (5 bases). Germline-derived CDR1 and CDR2 are SGHTS and YDEGEE. The CDR3 length is 18 residues. The CDR3 DNA follows: TGTGCCAGCAGCTTGGTCAAAGGGTCGGGGGGAGATTATTATGGTTACACCTTC. This translates into CASSLVKGSGGDYYGYTF. The complete variable domain, with remaining parts taken from reference TRBV5-8 and TRBJ1-2, reads EAGVTQSPTHLIKTRGQQATLRCSPISGHTSVYWYQQALGLGLQFLLWYDEGEERNRGNFPPRFSGRQFPNYSSELNVNALELEDSALYLCASSLVKGSGGDYYGYTFGSGTRLTVV.

The chain is built from TRBV4-1 and TRBJ2-5; 8 nucleotides line up with TRBD1. Germline V gene lookup returns CDR1 MGHRA and CDR2 YSYEKL. After removal of 6 bases from V and 4 bases from J, the junction contained 7 bases not matched to a gene. This CDR3 comprises 14 residues. The CDR3 coding sequence is TGCGCCAGCAGGCGGACAGGGATGGGAGAGACCCAGTACTTC. Translating gives CASRRTGMGETQYF.

This sequence joins TRBV4-2 and TRBJ2-7; D unclear. Germline V gene lookup returns CDR1 LGHNA and CDR2 YNFKEQ. With 0 bases removed from V and 3 bases from J, the gap between germline ends came to 15 bases. The CDR3 loop spans 16 amino acids. The CDR3 is CASSQDISQSRYEQYF. DNA for the CDR3: TGTGCCAGCAGCCAAGATATAAGCCAAAGTCGCTACGAGCAGTACTTC.

The chain couples TRBV7-6 to TRBJ1-3; TRBD1 might be the D (6 bases). CDR3 length: 14 amino acids. Per germline, CDR1 SGHVS and CDR2 FNYEAQ. V lost 3 bases, J lost 4 bases, and 10 bases lay in between. For the CDR3, the DNA is TGTGCCAGCAGCTTCGGACAGCGAGGAAACACCATATATTTT. Encoded protein: CASSFGQRGNTIYF.

A word on this clone: This sample includes further DNA sequences coding for the same CDR3. The genes are TRBV18 and TRBJ2-7, with a weak D call TRBD2 (6 bases). CDR3 length: 12 amino acids. Trimming took off 3 bases at V and 5 bases at J, with 8 bases between the two ends. Germline CDR1 reads KGHSH; CDR2 reads LQKENI. The CDR3 coding sequence is TGTGCCAGCTCACCCCGGGGGAACGAGCAGTACTTC. Translation: CASSPRGNEQYF.

This chain joins TRBV7-3 and TRBJ2-3; TRBD2 aligns across 9 bases. The CDR3 loop spans 13 amino acids. The germline CDR1 and CDR2 sequences are SGHTA and FQGTGA. V gave up 8 bases and J gave up 2 bases; unmatched junction bases: 2. The CDR3 loop reads CASGGRATDTQYF. The CDR3 bases are TGTGCCAGCGGCGGGAGGGCCACAGATACGCAGTATTTT. The entire variable domain, with the rest obtained from reference TRBV7-3 and TRBJ2-3, is as follows: GAGVSQTPSNKVTEKGKYVELRCDPISGHTALYWYRQSLGQGPEFLIYFQGTGAADDSGLPNDRFFAVRPEGSVSTLKIQRTERGDSAVYLCASGGRATDTQYFGPGTRLTVL.

This clone was counted only a few times. This chain connects TRBV6-1 to TRBJ2-3; tentatively, D is TRBD2 (6 bases). CDR3 size: 14 residues. V was pared by 5 bases and J by 1 base, with 10 bases between. Germline CDR1 MNHNS, CDR2 SASEGT. CDR3: CASSLRGGTDTQYF. The DNA for the CDR3 is TGTGCCAGCAGTCTGCGGGGTGGCACAGATACGCAGTATTTT.

V gene TRBV7-2 combines with J gene TRBJ1-6; D gene ambiguous. The CDR3 has 14 amino acids. Trimming pared 1 base from V and 9 bases from J, leaving 10 bases between. The germline V gene has CDR1 SGHTA and CDR2 FQGNSA. CDR3 sequence reads: CASSLGNSGSPLHF. CDR3 bases: TGTGCCAGCAGCTTAGGAAATTCAGGTTCACCCCTCCACTTT.

The chain has TRBV6-5 and TRBJ2-7; weak D call: TRBD2 (6 bases). CDR1 is MNHEY, CDR2 SVGAGI, per germline. This CDR3 region has 14 residues. The germline V and J ends were trimmed by 6 bases and 2 bases, with 14 bases remaining between them. The CDR3 reads CASRPLAGPYEQYF. The CDR3 region has the DNA TGTGCCAGCAGGCCACTCGCGGGGCCCTACGAGCAGTACTTC.

This chain connects TRBV28 to TRBJ2-3, with a possible D match to TRBD2 (5 bases). The CDR3 has 16 residues. CDR1 and CDR2 (germline): MDHEN, SYDVKM. The ends were cut back, 6 bases at V and 1 base at J, with 17 bases in the middle. CDR3 nucleotides: TGTGCCAGCAGCAACGGACTGTTAGCAGGCACAGATACGCAGTATTTT. The encoded protein is CASSNGLLAGTDTQYF.

This chain links TRBV19 with TRBJ1-2, with TRBD1 identical over 10 bases. Germline trimming cut 4 bases from V and 0 bases from J; bases unmatched to any gene: 5. The CDR3 has 16 residues. Germline V gene data show CDR1 as LNHDA and CDR2 as SQIVND (reference sequence). CDR3: CASSKRDRGANYGYTF. In nucleotides, the CDR3 is TGTGCCAGTAGTAAGCGGGACAGGGGAGCTAACTATGGCTACACCTTC.

The chain recombines TRBV6-5 with TRBJ2-4, with 8 bases fitting TRBD2. Germline CDR1 is MNHEY and CDR2 is SVGAGI. CDR3 size: 14 residues. The junction had 9 bases not matched to a gene; V was cut back by 6 bases and J by 8 bases. The CDR3 here is CASRLREGGYIQYF. For the CDR3, the DNA is TGTGCCAGCAGACTCCGGGAGGGCGGGTACATTCAGTACTTC.